This T cell receptor beta chain was obtained from a study of cytomegalovirus exposure and HLA in healthy donors. The study, taken as a whole, reports: In a later analysis, most CMV-associated TCR beta chains appeared HLA-restricted. Per a later analysis, roughly 17,000 TCR beta sequences showed association with HLA alleles at 0.05 false discovery rate.

Germline loops: CDR1 SEHNR, CDR2 FQNEAQ (reference sequence). V shed 6 bases and J 10 bases; nucleotides not matched to a gene: 4. CDR3 size: 13 residues. To note about this clone: Its antigen is as yet unknown.

PCR involved 60 Vbeta and 13 Jbeta primers. The method was immunoSEQ multiplex PCR; TCRdb's version includes in-frame clones alone and lacks a portion of them. The table has roughly 190,000 clones, about 80% seen once. The sequenced sample was PBMCs. The sequence was collected from a woman aged 40 to 50 in good health and CMV-seronegative. The rearrangement uses TRBV7-9 and TRBJ1-6, with 9 nucleotides matching TRBD1. The CDR3 is CASRGTGTSPLHF. CDR3 coding DNA: TGTGCCAGCAGGGGGACAGGGACATCACCCCTCCACTTT.